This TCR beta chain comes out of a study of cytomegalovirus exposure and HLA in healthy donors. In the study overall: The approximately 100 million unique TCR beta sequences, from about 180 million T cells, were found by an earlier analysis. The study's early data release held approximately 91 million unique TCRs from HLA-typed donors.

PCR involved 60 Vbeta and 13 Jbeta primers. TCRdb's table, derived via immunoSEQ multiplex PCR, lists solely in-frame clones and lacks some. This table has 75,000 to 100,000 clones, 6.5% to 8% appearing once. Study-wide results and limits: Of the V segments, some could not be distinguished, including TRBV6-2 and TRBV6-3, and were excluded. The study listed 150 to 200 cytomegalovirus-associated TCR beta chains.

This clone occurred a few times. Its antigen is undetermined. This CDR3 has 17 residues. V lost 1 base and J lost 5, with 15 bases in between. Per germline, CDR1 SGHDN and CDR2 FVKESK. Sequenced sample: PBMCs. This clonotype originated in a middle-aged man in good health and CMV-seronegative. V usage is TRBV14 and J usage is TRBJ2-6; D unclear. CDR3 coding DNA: TGTGCCAGCAGCCAAGGCGTGACCCAGCGAAGGGCCAACGTCCTGACTTTC. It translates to CASSQGVTQRRANVLTF.